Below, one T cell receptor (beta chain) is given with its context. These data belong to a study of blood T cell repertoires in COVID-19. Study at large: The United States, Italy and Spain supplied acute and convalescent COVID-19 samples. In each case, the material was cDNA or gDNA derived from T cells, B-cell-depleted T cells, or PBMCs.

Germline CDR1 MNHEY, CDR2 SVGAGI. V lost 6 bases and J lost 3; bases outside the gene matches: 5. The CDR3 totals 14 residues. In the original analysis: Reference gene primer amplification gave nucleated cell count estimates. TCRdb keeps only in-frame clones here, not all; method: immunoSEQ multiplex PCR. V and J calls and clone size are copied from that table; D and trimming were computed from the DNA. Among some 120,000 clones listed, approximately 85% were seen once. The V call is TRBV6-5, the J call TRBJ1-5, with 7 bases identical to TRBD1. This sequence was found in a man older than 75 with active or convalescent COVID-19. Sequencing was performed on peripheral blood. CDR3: CASRNQGVNQPQHF. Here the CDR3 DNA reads TGTGCCAGCAGAAACCAGGGGGTCAATCAGCCCCAGCATTTT.